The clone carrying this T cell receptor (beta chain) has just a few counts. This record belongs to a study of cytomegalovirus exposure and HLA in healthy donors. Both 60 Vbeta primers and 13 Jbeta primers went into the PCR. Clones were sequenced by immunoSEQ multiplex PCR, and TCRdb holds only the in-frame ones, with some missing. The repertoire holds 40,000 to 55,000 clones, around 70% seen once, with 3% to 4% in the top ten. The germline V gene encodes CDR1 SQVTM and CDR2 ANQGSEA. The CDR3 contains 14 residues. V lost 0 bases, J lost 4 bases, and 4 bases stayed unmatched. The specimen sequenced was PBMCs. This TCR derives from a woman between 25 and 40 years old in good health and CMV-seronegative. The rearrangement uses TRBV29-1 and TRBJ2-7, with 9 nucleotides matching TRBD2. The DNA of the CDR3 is TGCAGCGTTGAAGACTCTAGCGGGGATTACGAGCAGTACTTC. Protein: CSVEDSSGDYEQYF.